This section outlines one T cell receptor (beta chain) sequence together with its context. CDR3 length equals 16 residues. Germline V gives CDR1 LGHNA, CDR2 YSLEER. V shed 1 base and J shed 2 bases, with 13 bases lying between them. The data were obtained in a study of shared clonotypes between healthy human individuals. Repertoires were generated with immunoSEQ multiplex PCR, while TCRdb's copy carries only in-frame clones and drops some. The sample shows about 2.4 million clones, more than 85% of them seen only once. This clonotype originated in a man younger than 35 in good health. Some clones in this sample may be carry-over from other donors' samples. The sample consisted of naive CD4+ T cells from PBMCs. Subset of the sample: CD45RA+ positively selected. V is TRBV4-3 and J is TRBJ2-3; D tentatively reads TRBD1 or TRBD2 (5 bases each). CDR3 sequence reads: CASSQGQGVVTDTQYF. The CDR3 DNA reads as TGCGCCAGCAGCCAAGGTCAGGGAGTTGTCACAGATACGCAGTATTTT.